The T cell receptor (beta chain) described here comes from a study of blood T cell repertoires in COVID-19. Study summary: PBMCs, B-cell-depleted T cells, or T cells provided the cDNA or gDNA that made up the material.

Germline-derived CDR1 and CDR2 are SNHLY and FYNNEI. V was clipped by 8 bases and J by 1 base, with 14 bases between them. The CDR3 is 14 residues long. Repertoires were generated with immunoSEQ multiplex PCR, while TCRdb's copy carries only in-frame clones and drops some. The sample includes about 170,000 clones, just under 95% of them seen just once. V is TRBV2 and J is TRBJ1-1; a possible D gene is TRBD1 (6 bases). The material sequenced was peripheral blood. The sequence came from a woman aged 45 to 65 with acute or convalescent COVID-19. For the CDR3, the DNA is TGTGCCAGCCCCAGACGGGACAAGAACACTGAAGCTTTCTTT. Translated: CASPRRDKNTEAFF. The variable domain in full, with the rest retrieved from reference TRBV2 and TRBJ1-1, is EPEVTQTPSHQVTQMGQEVILRCVPISNHLYFYWYRQILGQKVEFLVSFYNNEISEKSEIFDDQFSVERPDGSNFTLKIRSTKLEDSAMYFCASPRRDKNTEAFFGQGTRLTVV.